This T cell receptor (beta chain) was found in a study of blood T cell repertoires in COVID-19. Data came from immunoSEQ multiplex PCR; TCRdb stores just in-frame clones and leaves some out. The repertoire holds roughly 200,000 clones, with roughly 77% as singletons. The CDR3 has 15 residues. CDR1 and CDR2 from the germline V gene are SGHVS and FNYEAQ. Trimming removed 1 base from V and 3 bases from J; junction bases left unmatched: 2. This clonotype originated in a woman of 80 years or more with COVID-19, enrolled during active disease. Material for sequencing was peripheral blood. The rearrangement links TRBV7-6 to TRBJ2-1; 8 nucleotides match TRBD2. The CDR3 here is CASSLDGGDYNEQFF. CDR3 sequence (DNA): TGTGCCAGCAGCTTAGACGGGGGGGACTACAATGAGCAGTTCTTC.